The 21 T cell receptor beta chains below all came from one sample that was sequenced in a study of cytomegalovirus exposure and HLA in healthy donors. In the PCR, 60 Vbeta and 13 Jbeta primers were used. Only in-frame clones appear in the TCRdb table, and some are missing; sequencing was by immunoSEQ multiplex PCR. The sample consists of some 96,000 clones, roughly four fifths of them appearing once. Sequencing was done on a sample of PBMCs. These receptor sequences come from a woman aged 55-69 years in good health and CMV-seropositive.

V and J are TRBV29-1 and TRBJ1-1, with D possibly TRBD1 on 5 matching bases. V was clipped by 7 bases and J by 6 bases, with 18 bases between them. CDR1 and CDR2 from the germline V gene are SQVTM and ANQGSEA. This CDR3 region has 13 residues. The DNA of the CDR3 is TGCAGCGGGGGTGGGGGGAATAGAGCTGAAGCTTTCTTT. This encodes CSGGGGNRAEAFF.

The chain links TRBV4-1 to TRBJ1-1; 8 positions match TRBD1. Germline-derived CDR1 and CDR2 are MGHRA and YSYEKL. The V and J ends lost 1 base and 3 bases, in that order; junction bases with no gene match: 1. This CDR3 has 14 residues. The CDR3 is CASSQVDRDTEAFF. CDR3 in DNA: TGCGCCAGCAGCCAAGTGGACAGGGACACTGAAGCTTTCTTT.

The chain employs TRBV5-4 and TRBJ2-3; 7 bases agree with TRBD2. Germline lookup yields CDR1 SGHNT and CDR2 YYREEE (reference sequence). The CDR3 is 15 amino acids. With 0 bases clipped from V and 6 bases from J, the junction kept 7 bases outside the gene matches. The CDR3 region has the DNA TGTGCCAGCAGCTTGGCAGCGGGAAAAGTCGATACGCAGTATTTT. Its translation: CASSLAAGKVDTQYF.

The chain is built from TRBV7-2 and TRBJ2-2; no clear D gene. The CDR3 extends over 13 amino acids. Germline V CDR1 and CDR2: SGHTA, FQGNSA. The V end lost 5 bases, the J end lost 6 bases, and 10 bases lay between the germline ends. CDR3 in amino acids: CASSLQNPGELFF. CDR3 nucleotides: TGTGCCAGCAGCCTACAGAATCCCGGGGAGCTGTTTTTT.

The chain couples TRBV10-3 to TRBJ1-5; D is undetermined. The germline V gene has CDR1 ENHRY and CDR2 SYGVKD. Trimming shortened V by 4 bases and J by 0 bases, and 16 bases separated the two germline ends. CDR3 length equals 17 residues. The CDR3 region has the DNA TGTGCCATCAGTGTCACAGCCGTGGGCTATAGCAATCAGCCCCAGCATTTT. Translated: CAISVTAVGYSNQPQHF.

The V call is TRBV28, the J call TRBJ2-7; TRBD2 matches at 7 bases. Trimming at V came to 4 bases and at J to 9 bases, leaving 6 bases not matched to a gene. This CDR3 is built from 12 residues. CDR1 is MDHEN and CDR2 is SYDVKM in the germline V gene. CDR3 loop: CASSWGGLGQYF. DNA for the CDR3: TGTGCCAGCAGTTGGGGGGGTTTGGGGCAGTACTTC.

The rearrangement joins TRBV13 to TRBJ2-7, with 10 bases aligning to TRBD1. Germline V CDR1 and CDR2: PRHDT, FYEKMQ (reference sequence). The junction had 8 bases not matched to a gene; V was cut back by 7 bases and J by 2 bases. The CDR3 sequence is 15 residues long. The CDR3 region is CASTPRTGGTYEQYF. In DNA form, the CDR3 reads TGTGCCAGCACCCCTCGGACAGGGGGAACCTACGAGCAGTACTTC.

The chain joins TRBV6-5 to TRBJ1-5; TRBD1 matches at 9 bases. This CDR3 region has 14 residues. V lost 6 bases, J lost 7 bases, and 7 bases stayed unmatched. The germline V gene encodes CDR1 MNHEY and CDR2 SVGAGI. CDR3: CASRPQGAGQPQHF. DNA for the CDR3: TGTGCCAGCAGGCCACAGGGGGCAGGACAGCCCCAGCATTTT.

This chain connects TRBV10-3 to TRBJ2-7, with 8 bases fitting TRBD1. CDR1 is ENHRY and CDR2 is SYGVKD in the germline V gene. This CDR3 contains 16 residues. Trimming removed 0 bases from V and 7 bases from J; junction bases left unmatched: 11. CDR3 region: CAISESGQAPPGEQYF. CDR3 bases: TGTGCCATCAGTGAGTCGGGACAGGCGCCTCCAGGGGAGCAGTACTTC.

CDR3 DNA sequence: TGTGCCAGCAGCTTGGGACTAGCGGGAGTAGACGAGCAGTACTTC. This codes for CASSLGLAGVDEQYF. The chain combines TRBV5-4 with TRBJ2-7, with 12 bases aligning to TRBD2. The trim removed 0 bases at V and 5 bases at J, leaving 3 bases unmatched. Germline loops: CDR1 SGHNT, CDR2 YYREEE (reference sequence). The CDR3 loop spans 15 amino acids. Full variable domain (remainder filled in from reference TRBV5-4 and TRBJ2-7): ETGVTQSPTHLIKTRGQQVTLRCSSQSGHNTVSWYQQALGQGPQFIFQYYREEENGRGNFPPRFSGLQFPNYSSELNVNALELDDSALYLCASSLGLAGVDEQYFGPGTRLTVT.

This clone occurred once. V and J are TRBV6-5 and TRBJ2-5; 7 nucleotides line up with TRBD2. The J call may be incorrect, as the DNA end agrees better with TRBJ2-7. This CDR3 region has 15 residues. Looked up from germline, CDR1 is MNHEY and CDR2 is SVGAGI. The DNA of the CDR3 is TGTGCCAGCAGTTACTCGCGGGGAGGGCCCTACGAGCAGTACTTC. Translating it yields CASSYSRGGPYEQYF.

V gene TRBV18 combines with J gene TRBJ1-1; D is undetermined. This CDR3 region has 15 residues. The germline V gene has CDR1 KGHSH and CDR2 LQKENI. Deletions cut 3 bases from V and 2 bases from J, with 13 bases between. The CDR3 loop reads CASSPVGVPNTEAFF. In DNA form, the CDR3 reads TGTGCCAGCTCACCGGTGGGAGTCCCCAACACTGAAGCTTTCTTT. The whole variable domain, remainder taken from reference TRBV18 and TRBJ1-1, is NAGVMQNPRHLVRRRGQEARLRCSPMKGHSHVYWYRQLPEEGLKFMVYLQKENIIDESGMPKERFSAEFPKEGPSILRIQQVVRGDSAAYFCASSPVGVPNTEAFFGQGTRLTVV.

The rearrangement joins TRBV9 to TRBJ2-5; 8 bases map to TRBD2. This CDR3 has 17 residues. V lost 2 bases to trimming and J lost 2 bases; unmatched junction nucleotides: 11. Germline CDR1 and CDR2: SGDLS and YYNGEE. The chain's CDR3 is CASSVLNGLAGQETQYF. Written as DNA, the CDR3 is TGTGCCAGCAGCGTTTTAAACGGACTAGCTGGTCAAGAGACCCAGTACTTC.

The chain is built from TRBV6-6 and TRBJ2-6; D is ambiguous. Germline CDR1 MNHNY, CDR2 SVGAGI (reference sequence). V was shortened by 6 bases and J by 4 bases, with 13 bases between the two germline ends. The CDR3 extends over 15 amino acids. The CDR3 nucleotides read TGTGCCAGCAGCAGCCCAGGTTCGGGGGCCAACGTCCTGACTTTC. It encodes CASSSPGSGANVLTF.

This chain connects TRBV4-1 to TRBJ2-7; maybe TRBD1 (6 bases). The CDR3 spans 17 residues. Germline V CDR1 and CDR2: MGHRA, YSYEKL. The V and J ends lost 4 bases and 0 bases respectively, with 19 bases between them. DNA for the CDR3: TGCGCCAGCAGCCTAGAACCCAATAAGGACAGCTCCTACGAGCAGTACTTC. Translated: CASSLEPNKDSSYEQYF.

This clone was seen a handful of times. V gene TRBV27 combines with J gene TRBJ1-4, with D maybe TRBD1 (6 bases). Per the germline V gene, CDR1 is MNHEY and CDR2 is SMNVEV (reference sequence). Trimming removed 3 bases at V and 3 bases at J, with 8 bases between. The CDR3 contains 14 residues. The CDR3 DNA is TGTGCCAGCAGTTTCGCAGGGGCTAATGAAAAACTGTTTTTT. It encodes CASSFAGANEKLFF.

This rearrangement joins TRBV5-1 to TRBJ2-5; tentative D call: TRBD1 (6 bases). Trimming cost V 1 base and J 1 base, with 11 bases left between them. CDR3 size: 15 residues. The germline CDR1 and CDR2 sequences are SGHRS and YFSETQ. The CDR3 is CASSLYPGAQETQYF. The CDR3 DNA sequence: TGCGCCAGCAGCTTGTACCCAGGGGCCCAAGAGACCCAGTACTTC.

The genes are TRBV27 and TRBJ2-5; 7 bases fit TRBD1. The J call may be in error: the DNA end matches TRBJ2-7 better. Germline V gene lookup returns CDR1 MNHEY and CDR2 SMNVEV (reference sequence). The CDR3 totals 16 residues. This CDR3 is CASRPFGTAYSYEQYF. The CDR3 nucleotides read TGTGCCAGCAGACCCTTCGGGACAGCGTACTCCTACGAGCAGTACTTC.

This chain uses TRBV7-9 with TRBJ2-5; D is unclear. Germline CDR1 SEHNR, CDR2 FQNEAQ (reference sequence). This CDR3 has 12 residues. V lost 3 bases and J 5 bases, leaving 7 bases between the germline ends. The CDR3 sequence: CASSFPVETQYF. CDR3 sequence (DNA): TGTGCCAGCAGCTTTCCCGTGGAGACCCAGTACTTC.

The rearrangement uses TRBV5-6 and TRBJ2-5; 7 bases align to TRBD2. The germline V gene has CDR1 SGHDT and CDR2 YYEEEE. CDR3 length: 15 amino acids. J was trimmed by 7 bases and V by 4 bases; bases with no gene match: 13. Written as DNA, the CDR3 is TGTGCCAGCAGCCCTTATCGCGAGCGGGACTTGACCCAGTACTTC. It is translated as CASSPYRERDLTQYF.

J is TRBJ2-7 and V is TRBV19, with TRBD2 identical over 11 bases. V lost 8 bases to trimming and J lost 2 bases; unmatched junction nucleotides: 8. In germline, CDR1 is LNHDA, CDR2 SQIVND (reference sequence). This CDR3 is built from 15 residues. As DNA, the CDR3 is TGTGCCAGTCAAACCGGGACTAGCGGTACCTACGAGCAGTACTTC. Its protein is CASQTGTSGTYEQYF. The full variable domain, completed using reference TRBV19 and TRBJ2-7, is DGGITQSPKYLFRKEGQNVTLSCEQNLNHDAMYWYRQDPGQGLRLIYYSQIVNDFQKGDIAEGYSVSREKKESFPLTVTSAQKNPTAFYLCASQTGTSGTYEQYFGPGTRLTVT.